The source of this TCR beta chain is a study of OX40 agonist ivuxolimab in advanced cancers. Study details: Patients' therapy was ivuxolimab, an antibody that acts as an agonist of OX40 (CD134).

Clones were sequenced by immunoSEQ multiplex PCR, and TCRdb holds only the in-frame ones, with some missing. The data contain approximately 79,000 clones, nearly 95% of them singletons. Germline V gives CDR1 MNHEY, CDR2 SMNVEV (reference sequence). V was cut by 6 bases and J by 7 bases, with 13 bases left in between. The CDR3 has 13 amino acids. The sequenced sample was CD4+ or CD8+ T cells sorted from blood, obtained in a trial of the OX40 agonist ivuxolimab. The sequence was collected from an adult with an advanced solid tumor such as melanoma, head and neck, liver or kidney cancer. The rearrangement links TRBV27 to TRBJ2-4; the D gene could be TRBD1 or TRBD2 (6 bases each). Written as DNA, the CDR3 is TGTGCCAGCAGGTCCAGGGGAGGTAACATTCAGTACTTC. It translates to CASRSRGGNIQYF.